This TCR beta chain was captured by sequencing in a study of lymphopenia after photon versus proton radiotherapy. Using immunoSEQ multiplex PCR, the repertoire was profiled, and TCRdb retains in-frame clones only, with some absent. The repertoire holds about 45,000 clones, with approximately 83% as singletons. This CDR3 is built from 13 residues. The trim removed 6 bases at V and 4 bases at J, leaving 5 bases unmatched. Looked up from germline, CDR1 is MNHEY and CDR2 is SVGAGI. This clone has just one count. The target antigen is unknown. Findings and limits, study-wide: Photon-treated patients lost naive T cells and TCR diversity; proton-treated stayed stable. Authors raise, but do not show, better survival with proton therapy. Oligoclonal CD8+ Temra expansion after nadir drove photon patients' diversity drop. A bigger post-nadir fall in TCR diversity correlated inversely with survival time in deceased patients.

This rearrangement joins TRBV6-5 to TRBJ1-1, with 7 bases that match TRBD1. The receptor's source is a man between 35 and 55 years old with gastric cancer. The specimen was peripheral blood, collected from a patient treated with photon-based radiotherapy. CDR3 nucleotide sequence: TGTGCCAGCAGCGCCACAGGGGCCACTGAAGCTTTCTTT. Protein: CASSATGATEAFF.